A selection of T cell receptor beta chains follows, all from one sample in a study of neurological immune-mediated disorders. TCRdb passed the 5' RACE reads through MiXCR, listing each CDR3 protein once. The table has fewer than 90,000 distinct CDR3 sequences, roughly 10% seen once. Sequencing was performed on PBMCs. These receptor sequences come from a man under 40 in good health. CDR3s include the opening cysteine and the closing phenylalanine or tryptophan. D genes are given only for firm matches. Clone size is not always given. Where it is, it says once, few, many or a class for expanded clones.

CDR3: CAISYREDGELFF; DNA: TGTGCCATCAGTTACAGGGAGGACGGGGAGCTGTTTTTT; J: TRBJ2-2; V: TRBV10-3; D: NA; size: many; length: 13
CDR3: CASSLMSANEQFF; DNA: TGTGCCAGCAGTTTAATGTCAGCCAATGAGCAGTTCTTC; J: TRBJ2-1; V: TRBV28; D: NA; size: many; length: 13
CDR3: CSARSLAGGLAGELFF; DNA: TGCAGCGCGAGAAGTTTAGCGGGAGGTTTGGCCGGGGAGCTGTTTTTT; J: TRBJ2-2; V: TRBV29-1; D: TRBD2; size: NA; length: 16
CDR3: CASSLPAAGGRDEQFF; DNA: TGTGCCAGCAGCTTACCTGCCGCGGGCGGGAGGGATGAGCAGTTCTTC; J: TRBJ2-1; V: TRBV7-8; D: TRBD2; size: many; length: 16
CDR3: CASSPSWTRDPQNQPQHF; DNA: TGTGCCAGCTCACCAAGTTGGACCAGGGACCCTCAAAATCAGCCCCAGCATTTT; J: TRBJ1-5; V: TRBV18; D: NA; size: few; length: 18
CDR3: CASSSDFSGGSDTQYF; DNA: TGCGCCAGCAGTAGTGACTTTTCGGGAGGGAGCGATACGCAGTATTTT; J: TRBJ2-3; V: TRBV5-1; D: TRBD2; size: many; length: 16
CDR3: CASSTGTFTDTQYF; DNA: TGTGCCAGCAGTACCGGGACTTTCACAGATACGCAGTATTTT; J: TRBJ2-3; V: TRBV7-3; D: NA; size: many; length: 14
CDR3: CASRTGQSNQETQYF; DNA: TGTGCCAGCAGGACGGGACAGTCCAACCAAGAGACCCAGTACTTC; J: TRBJ2-5; V: TRBV11-2; D: TRBD1; size: NA; length: 15
CDR3: CASSFNSFTGELFF; DNA: TGTGCCAGCAGTTTCAACAGCTTCACCGGGGAGCTGTTTTTT; J: TRBJ2-2; V: TRBV12-3/TRBV12-4; D: NA; size: many; length: 14
CDR3: CAISLQDRGSYEQYF; DNA: TGTGCCATCAGCCTTCAGGACAGGGGCTCCTACGAGCAGTACTTC; J: TRBJ2-7; V: TRBV10-3; D: TRBD1; size: many; length: 15
CDR3: CSARVFRGSYEQYF; DNA: TGCAGTGCTAGAGTATTTCGGGGATCCTACGAGCAGTACTTC; J: TRBJ2-7; V: TRBV20-1; D: NA; size: many; length: 14
CDR3: CSAGTSSYEQYF; DNA: TGCAGTGCTGGGACTAGCTCCTACGAGCAGTACTTC; J: TRBJ2-7; V: TRBV20-1; D: TRBD2; size: many; length: 12
CDR3: CASSLAGTQFF; DNA: TGTGCCAGCAGCTTGGCCGGGACCCAGTTCTTC; J: TRBJ2-1; V: TRBV5-8; D: NA; size: many; length: 11
CDR3: CASSLEGGDIQYF; DNA: TGTGCCAGCAGCTTAGAGGGCGGGGACATTCAGTACTTC; J: TRBJ2-4; V: TRBV7-2; D: NA; size: many; length: 13
CDR3: CASTLKGLIYEQYF; DNA: TGTGCCAGCACCCTAAAGGGACTTATCTACGAGCAGTACTTC; J: TRBJ2-7; V: TRBV28; D: NA; size: many; length: 14
CDR3: CASSSRPNTGELFF; DNA: TGTGCCAGCAGTTCCCGGCCGAACACCGGGGAGCTGTTTTTT; J: TRBJ2-2; V: TRBV27; D: NA; size: many; length: 14
CDR3: CSVRTGMREQYF; DNA: TGCAGCGTTCGGACAGGGATGCGCGAGCAGTACTTC; J: TRBJ2-7; V: TRBV29-1; D: TRBD1; size: many; length: 12
CDR3: CASSLQGGTEAFF; DNA: TGCGCCAGCAGCTTACAGGGGGGAACTGAAGCTTTCTTT; J: TRBJ1-1; V: TRBV5-1; D: TRBD1; size: many; length: 13
CDR3: CASSLDQGLWETQYF; DNA: TGTGCCAGCAGCTTAGATCAGGGGCTGTGGGAGACCCAGTACTTC; J: TRBJ2-5; V: TRBV7-7; D: NA; size: many; length: 15
CDR3: CASSDPEGASGRSTQYF; DNA: TGCGCCAGCAGTGATCCGGAGGGTGCTTCGGGCAGATCTACGCAGTATTTT; J: TRBJ2-3; V: TRBV10-1; D: NA; size: many; length: 17
CDR3: CASSTGHLGQGTGVSYEQYF; DNA: TGCGCCAGCAGCACCGGGCACCTCGGACAGGGAACGGGGGTATCCTACGAGCAGTACTTC; J: TRBJ2-7; V: TRBV5-1; D: TRBD1; size: many; length: 20
CDR3: CASSLAQLAGPFTDTQYF; DNA: TGTGCCAGCAGCTTAGCGCAACTGGCGGGGCCCTTCACAGATACGCAGTATTTT; J: TRBJ2-3; V: TRBV7-6; D: NA; size: many; length: 18
CDR3: CASSQVLAREAKNIQYF; DNA: TGCGCCAGCAGCCAAGTTCTAGCGAGGGAAGCCAAAAACATTCAGTACTTC; J: TRBJ2-4; V: TRBV4-1; D: NA; size: many; length: 17
CDR3: CASSPSAGGETQYF; DNA: TGCGCCAGCAGCCCCTCGGCGGGAGGAGAGACCCAGTACTTC; J: TRBJ2-5; V: TRBV5-1; D: TRBD2; size: many; length: 14
CDR3: CASSQYRGYVRSGVNVLTF; DNA: TGTGCCAGCAGCCAATATCGCGGATACGTCCGCTCTGGGGTCAACGTCCTGACTTTC; J: TRBJ2-6; V: TRBV14; D: NA; size: NA; length: 19
CDR3: CASSRYSPFGTDTDTQYF; DNA: TGTGCCAGCAGTCGATACTCTCCTTTCGGGACCGACACAGATACGCAGTATTTT; J: TRBJ2-3; V: TRBV27; D: NA; size: many; length: 18
CDR3: CASHGGGSDEQYF; DNA: TGTGCCAGCCATGGTGGGGGGAGCGACGAGCAGTACTTC; J: TRBJ2-7; V: TRBV12-3/TRBV12-4; D: NA; size: many; length: 13